Below, 16 T cell receptor beta chains from the same sample are listed, as sequenced in a study of somatic mutations in cytotoxic T cells in rheumatoid arthritis. The method was immunoSEQ multiplex PCR; TCRdb's version includes in-frame clones alone and lacks a portion of them. The sample contains some 10,000 clones, around four fifths of which appear only once. The sample consisted of CD8+ T cells sorted from blood. The receptors here all came from a man aged 45-60 years in good health.

The V gene is TRBV6-6, the J gene TRBJ2-1; 14 nucleotides match TRBD2. The germline CDR1 and CDR2 sequences are MNHNY and SVGAGI (reference sequence). Trimming took 6 bases from V and 6 from J; bases not matched to a gene: 7. The CDR3 length is 16 residues. CDR3 DNA sequence: TGTGCCAGCAGAAGGACTAGCGGGGGGCTTAGCAATGAGCAGTTCTTC. As protein: CASRRTSGGLSNEQFF.

The CDR3 sequence: CASSQTTRGEVNEQYF. CDR3 coding DNA: TGCGCCAGCAGCCAAACAACGCGGGGGGAGGTTAACGAGCAGTACTTC. The rearrangement uses TRBV4-3 and TRBJ2-7; TRBD2 matches 8 bases. Trimming took 2 bases from V and 5 from J; bases not matched to a gene: 11. CDR3 size: 16 residues. CDR1 and CDR2 from the germline V gene are LGHNA and YSLEER.

The chain employs TRBV5-1 and TRBJ2-3; TRBD1 might be the D (6 bases). The CDR3 totals 15 residues. V lost 1 base to trimming and J lost 2 bases, with 11 bases between them. Germline V gene data show CDR1 as SGHRS and CDR2 as YFSETQ. CDR3 bases: TGCGCCAGCAGCTTGAGGCAGGGGAACACAGATACGCAGTATTTT. Protein: CASSLRQGNTDTQYF.

This clone was observed a single time. The chain has TRBV28 and TRBJ2-7; unclear D gene. There are 14 residues in the CDR3. Germline lookup yields CDR1 MDHEN and CDR2 SYDVKM. Trimming took off 6 bases at V and 2 bases at J, with 14 bases between the two ends. The CDR3 sequence: CASRLVIGAYEQYF. Here the CDR3 DNA reads TGTGCCAGCAGGTTAGTGATAGGAGCCTACGAGCAGTACTTC.

This clone was seen once. V is TRBV2 and J is TRBJ2-3; TRBD2 matches at 8 bases. The junction had 13 bases not matched to a gene; V was cut back by 8 bases and J by 0 bases. Germline-derived CDR1 and CDR2 are SNHLY and FYNNEI. The CDR3 has 17 amino acids. The CDR3 sequence: CASVERERGTSTDTQYF. The CDR3 DNA reads as TGTGCCAGCGTCGAGAGGGAGCGGGGGACTAGCACAGATACGCAGTATTTT.

The chain uses TRBV7-9 and TRBJ2-3; possibly TRBD2 for D (6 bases). Germline lookup yields CDR1 SEHNR and CDR2 FQNEAQ (reference sequence). Trimming took 6 bases from V and 2 from J, leaving 12 bases between them. The CDR3 loop spans 14 amino acids. This CDR3 reads CASREGTVTDTQYF. DNA of the CDR3: TGTGCCAGCAGGGAGGGGACGGTCACAGATACGCAGTATTTT.

J is TRBJ2-2 and V is TRBV7-8; the match to TRBD2 covers 7 bases. Unmatched junction bases numbered 11, after V lost 1 base and J lost 6 bases. The germline gives CDR1 SGHVS, CDR2 FQNEAQ. The CDR3 runs to 17 residues. CDR3 in amino acids: CASSLGPGGSGSGELFF. In nucleotides, the CDR3 is TGTGCCAGCAGCTTAGGGCCTGGCGGGAGTGGTTCCGGGGAGCTGTTTTTT.

V gene TRBV4-1 combines with J gene TRBJ1-5; D possibly corresponds to TRBD1 (6 bases). Trimming cost V 4 bases and J 6 bases, with 13 bases left between them. Germline CDR1 reads MGHRA; CDR2 reads YSYEKL. The CDR3 runs to 14 residues. CDR3 in amino acids: CASSPNRVGQPQHF. CDR3 nucleotide sequence: TGCGCCAGCAGCCCCAACAGGGTTGGTCAGCCCCAGCATTTT.

The chain joins TRBV9 to TRBJ2-1, with 12 bases matching TRBD2. J lost 1 base, V lost 3 bases, and 11 bases had no gene match. The CDR3 length is 19 residues. CDR1 and CDR2 (germline): SGDLS, YYNGEE. The CDR3 loop is CASSDPLATSGGSYNEQFF. The CDR3 DNA sequence: TGTGCCAGCAGCGACCCACTAGCGACTAGCGGGGGTTCCTACAATGAGCAGTTCTTC.

The rearrangement links TRBV19 to TRBJ1-1; the D is unclear. This CDR3 is built from 14 residues. Germline assignment: CDR1 LNHDA and CDR2 SQIVND (reference sequence). The ends were cut back, 7 bases at V and 0 bases at J, with 12 bases in the middle. The CDR3 region is CASTFGGMNTEAFF. The CDR3, as DNA: TGTGCCAGTACCTTCGGAGGCATGAACACTGAAGCTTTCTTT.

This clone appeared a single time. The genes are TRBV27 and TRBJ1-2; tentatively, D is TRBD1 (6 bases). Germline V gene data show CDR1 as MNHEY and CDR2 as SMNVEV (reference sequence). The V and J ends lost 1 base and 6 bases respectively, with 15 bases between them. The CDR3 runs 15 residues. The CDR3 region has the DNA TGTGCCAGCAGTTTATATACAGGGTCCTACGATGGCTACACCTTC. Amino acids: CASSLYTGSYDGYTF.

This chain links TRBV19 with TRBJ1-2; TRBD1 agrees at 7 bases. The junction had 5 bases not matched to a gene; V was cut back by 2 bases and J by 2 bases. Germline V lookup: CDR1 LNHDA, CDR2 SQIVND (reference sequence). The CDR3 contains 15 residues. In DNA form, the CDR3 reads TGTGCCAGTAGTATAACAGGGGTGACGAACTATGGCTACACCTTC. Its translation: CASSITGVTNYGYTF.

This chain links TRBV6-5 with TRBJ2-7, with TRBD1 matching 7 bases. The germline gives CDR1 MNHEY, CDR2 SVGAGI. CDR3 length: 14 residues. The V and J ends lost 10 bases and 0 bases, in that order; junction bases with no gene match: 9. In DNA, the CDR3 is TGTGCCACATCACTCAGGGGGATCTCCTACGAGCAGTACTTC. This encodes CATSLRGISYEQYF.

The chain couples TRBV4-3 to TRBJ2-1; D unclear. This CDR3 has 17 amino acids. V lost 0 bases and J lost 0, with 12 bases in between. From germline, CDR1 is LGHNA and CDR2 YSLEER. The CDR3 region has the DNA TGCGCCAGCAGCCAAGATGCCCACCTGAGCTCCTACAATGAGCAGTTCTTC. Translation gives CASSQDAHLSSYNEQFF.

The chain recombines TRBV11-2 with TRBJ1-2, with D uncertain. CDR1 SGHAT and CDR2 FQNNGV come from the germline V gene. V was pared by 2 bases and J by 4 bases, with 8 bases between. This CDR3 has 13 residues. The DNA for the CDR3 is TGTGCCAGCAGCTTATTGGGCCTCTATGGCTACACCTTC. It translates to CASSLLGLYGYTF.

The chain links TRBV4-2 to TRBJ1-5; D is perhaps TRBD1 (6 bases). In germline, CDR1 is LGHNA, CDR2 YNFKEQ. This CDR3 comprises 15 residues. V lost 0 bases and J 5 bases, leaving 11 bases between the germline ends. This chain's CDR3 is CASSQDWGRDQPQHF. CDR3 DNA: TGTGCCAGCAGCCAAGATTGGGGGCGAGATCAGCCCCAGCATTTT.